This TCR beta chain was documented in a study of PD-1 blockade in classical Hodgkin lymphoma. Clones were sequenced by immunoSEQ multiplex PCR, and TCRdb holds only the in-frame ones, with some missing. The table includes roughly 100,000 clones, roughly 78% detected once. Described time point: cycle 4 day 1 (C4D1), after more than five weeks of nivolumab. With no exception, relapse followed autologous stem cell transplantation in all patients, and brentuximab vedotin exposure varied. The germline V gene has CDR1 SGHVS and CDR2 FNYEAQ. The CDR3 spans 12 residues. The V and J ends lost 2 bases and 6 bases respectively, with 4 bases between them. General study results and limits: The causes of the repertoire differences, possibly disease activity or prior therapy, remain undefined. Reports described newly diagnosed patients as having lower baseline TCR diversity than healthy donors. CD4+ but not CD8+ TCR diversity rose significantly by C4D1.

In the case of this clone: No antigen is known for it.

This clonotype was obtained from a human donor with classical Hodgkin lymphoma. The sequences come from peripheral blood mononuclear cells (PBMCs), collected before the fourth cycle of nivolumab. This chain connects TRBV7-6 to TRBJ2-2, with unresolved D. Written as DNA, the CDR3 is TGTGCCAGCAGCTTACCGGCCGGGGAGCTGTTTTTT. As protein: CASSLPAGELFF.